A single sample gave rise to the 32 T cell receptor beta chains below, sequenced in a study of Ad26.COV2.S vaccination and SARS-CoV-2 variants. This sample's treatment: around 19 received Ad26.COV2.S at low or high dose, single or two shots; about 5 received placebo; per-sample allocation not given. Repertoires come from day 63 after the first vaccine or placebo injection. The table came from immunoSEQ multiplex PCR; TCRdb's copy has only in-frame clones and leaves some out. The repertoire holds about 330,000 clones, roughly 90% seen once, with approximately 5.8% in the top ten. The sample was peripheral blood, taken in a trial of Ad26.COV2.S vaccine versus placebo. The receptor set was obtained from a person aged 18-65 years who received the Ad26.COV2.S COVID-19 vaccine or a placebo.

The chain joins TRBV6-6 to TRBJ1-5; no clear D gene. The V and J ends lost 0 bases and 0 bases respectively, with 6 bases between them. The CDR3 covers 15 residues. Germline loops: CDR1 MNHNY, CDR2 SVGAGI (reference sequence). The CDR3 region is CASSYSHSSNQPQHF. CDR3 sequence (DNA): TGTGCCAGCAGTTACTCGCACAGTAGCAATCAGCCCCAGCATTTT.

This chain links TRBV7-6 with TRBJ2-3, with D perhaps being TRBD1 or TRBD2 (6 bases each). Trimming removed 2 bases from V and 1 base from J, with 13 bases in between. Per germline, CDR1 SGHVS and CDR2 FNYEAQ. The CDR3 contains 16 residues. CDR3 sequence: CASSLWGAGGTDTQYF. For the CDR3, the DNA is TGTGCCAGCAGCTTATGGGGGGCGGGTGGCACAGATACGCAGTATTTT.

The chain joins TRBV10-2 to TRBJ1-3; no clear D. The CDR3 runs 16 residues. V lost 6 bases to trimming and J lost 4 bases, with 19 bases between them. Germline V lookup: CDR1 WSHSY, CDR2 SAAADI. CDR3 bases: TGCGCCAGCAGAGGACGGGAACCTTCTAAAGGAAACACCATATATTTT. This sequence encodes CASRGREPSKGNTIYF.

CDR3 nucleotide sequence: TGTGCCAGCTCACAGGGCAACACAGATACGCAGTATTTT. This sequence encodes CASSQGNTDTQYF. This chain joins TRBV18 and TRBJ2-3; D is unclear. Germline-derived CDR1 and CDR2 are KGHSH and LQKENI. The CDR3 has 13 amino acids. V was trimmed by 4 bases and J by 2 bases, leaving 7 bases between them.

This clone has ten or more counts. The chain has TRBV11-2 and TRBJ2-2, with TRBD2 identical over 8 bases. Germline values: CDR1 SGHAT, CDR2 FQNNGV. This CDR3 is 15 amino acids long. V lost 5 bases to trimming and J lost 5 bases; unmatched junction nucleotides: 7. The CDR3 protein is CASSPGGGRTGELFF. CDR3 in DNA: TGTGCCAGCAGCCCCGGGGGGGGACGGACCGGGGAGCTGTTTTTT.

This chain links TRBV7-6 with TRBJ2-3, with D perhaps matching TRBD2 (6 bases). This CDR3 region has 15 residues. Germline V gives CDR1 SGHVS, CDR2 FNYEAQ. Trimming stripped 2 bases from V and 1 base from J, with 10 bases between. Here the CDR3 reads CASSLYRERTDTQYF. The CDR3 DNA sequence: TGTGCCAGCAGCTTATACCGGGAGCGCACAGATACGCAGTATTTT.

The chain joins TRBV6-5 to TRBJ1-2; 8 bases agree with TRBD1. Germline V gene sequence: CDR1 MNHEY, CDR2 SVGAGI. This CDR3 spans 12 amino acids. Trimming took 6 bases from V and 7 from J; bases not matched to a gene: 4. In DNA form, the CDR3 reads TGTGCCAGCAGCGACGACAGGGGTGGCTACACCTTC. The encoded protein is CASSDDRGGYTF.

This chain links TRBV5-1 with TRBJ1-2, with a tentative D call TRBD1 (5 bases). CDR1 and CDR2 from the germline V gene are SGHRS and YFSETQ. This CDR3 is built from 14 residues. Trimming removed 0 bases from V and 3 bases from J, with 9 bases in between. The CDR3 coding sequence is TGCGCCAGCAGCTTGGTAATAGGGGACTATGGCTACACCTTC. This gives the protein CASSLVIGDYGYTF.

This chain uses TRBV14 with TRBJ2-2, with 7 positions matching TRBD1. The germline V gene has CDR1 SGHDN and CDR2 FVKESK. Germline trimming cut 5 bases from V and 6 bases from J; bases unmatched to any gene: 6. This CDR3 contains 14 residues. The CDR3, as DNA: TGTGCCAGCAGCACCCAGGGGGTCGCCGGGGAGCTGTTTTTT. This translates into CASSTQGVAGELFF.

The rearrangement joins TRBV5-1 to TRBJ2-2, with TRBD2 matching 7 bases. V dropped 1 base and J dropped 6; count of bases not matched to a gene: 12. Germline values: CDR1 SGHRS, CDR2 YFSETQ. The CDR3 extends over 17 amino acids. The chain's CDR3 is CASSLRAVGSGPGELFF. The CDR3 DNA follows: TGCGCCAGCAGCTTGAGGGCAGTTGGTAGCGGGCCCGGGGAGCTGTTTTTT.

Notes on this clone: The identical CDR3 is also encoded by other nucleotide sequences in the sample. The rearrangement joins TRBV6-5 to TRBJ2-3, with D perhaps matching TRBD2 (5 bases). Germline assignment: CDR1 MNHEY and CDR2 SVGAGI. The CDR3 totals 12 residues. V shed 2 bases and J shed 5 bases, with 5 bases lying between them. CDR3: CASSYRGDTQYF. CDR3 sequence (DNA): TGTGCCAGCAGTTACCGGGGAGATACGCAGTATTTT.

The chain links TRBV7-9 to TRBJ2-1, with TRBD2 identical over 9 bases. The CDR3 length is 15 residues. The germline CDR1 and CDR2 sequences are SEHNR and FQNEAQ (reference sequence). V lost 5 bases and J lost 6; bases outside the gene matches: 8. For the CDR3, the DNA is TGTGCCAGCAGCCCCAGACTAGCGGCTCTCAATGAGCAGTTCTTC. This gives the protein CASSPRLAALNEQFF.

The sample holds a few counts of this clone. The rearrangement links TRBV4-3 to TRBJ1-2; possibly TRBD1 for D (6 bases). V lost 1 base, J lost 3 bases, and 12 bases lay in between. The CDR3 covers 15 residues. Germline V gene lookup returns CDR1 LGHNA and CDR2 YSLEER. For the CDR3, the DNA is TGCGCCAGCAGCCAAGCTCCTCAGGGGCACTATGGCTACACCTTC. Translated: CASSQAPQGHYGYTF.

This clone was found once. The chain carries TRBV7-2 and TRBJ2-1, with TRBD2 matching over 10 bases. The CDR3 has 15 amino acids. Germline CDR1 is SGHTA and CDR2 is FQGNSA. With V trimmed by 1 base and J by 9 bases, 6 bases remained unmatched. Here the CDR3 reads CASSLDGSGGGEQFF. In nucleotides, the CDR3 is TGTGCCAGCAGCTTAGATGGAAGCGGGGGGGGTGAGCAGTTCTTC.

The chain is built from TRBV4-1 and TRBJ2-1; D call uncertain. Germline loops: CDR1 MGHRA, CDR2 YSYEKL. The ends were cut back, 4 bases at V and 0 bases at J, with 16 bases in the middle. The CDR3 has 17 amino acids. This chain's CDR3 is CASSLTLTGSSYNEQFF. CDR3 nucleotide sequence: TGCGCCAGCAGCCTTACGTTAACTGGAAGCTCCTACAATGAGCAGTTCTTC.

CDR3 loop: CASSLSTTSGVRYEQYF. DNA of the CDR3: TGTGCCAGCAGCCTTTCAACAACTAGCGGGGTAAGGTACGAGCAGTACTTC. The genes are TRBV7-2 and TRBJ2-7, with TRBD2 matching over 10 bases. CDR1 is SGHTA, CDR2 FQGNSA, per germline. V dropped 5 bases and J dropped 4; count of bases not matched to a gene: 14. This CDR3 has 17 amino acids.

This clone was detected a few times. CDR3 in DNA: TGTGCCAGTAGTATACCCGACAGTAGCTCCGGGATGGCCCTCCACTTT. This codes for CASSIPDSSSGMALHF. This rearrangement joins TRBV19 to TRBJ1-6, with D possibly matching TRBD1 (5 bases). Germline V CDR1 and CDR2: LNHDA, SQIVND (reference sequence). The V gene lost 2 bases and the J gene lost 14 bases, with 22 bases spanning the gap. The CDR3 length is 16 residues.

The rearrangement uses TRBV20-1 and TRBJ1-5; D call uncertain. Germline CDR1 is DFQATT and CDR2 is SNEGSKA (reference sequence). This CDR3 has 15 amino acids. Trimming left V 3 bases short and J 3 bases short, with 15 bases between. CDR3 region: CSASIGSSTNQPQHF. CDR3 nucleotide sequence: TGCAGTGCTAGTATCGGGAGTAGCACCAATCAGCCCCAGCATTTT.

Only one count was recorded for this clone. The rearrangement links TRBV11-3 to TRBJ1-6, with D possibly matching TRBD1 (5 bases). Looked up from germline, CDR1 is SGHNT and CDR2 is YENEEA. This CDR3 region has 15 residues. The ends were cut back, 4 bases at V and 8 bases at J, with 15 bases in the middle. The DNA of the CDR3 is TGTGCCAGCAGCTCTACCGGGGGGGTAGATTCACCCCTCCACTTT. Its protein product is CASSSTGGVDSPLHF.

The CDR3 region has the DNA TGTGCCAGCAGCCGTCTCGGGACAGGGCACTATGGCTACACCTTC. This codes for CASSRLGTGHYGYTF. The chain employs TRBV6-2 or TRBV6-3 and TRBJ1-2; 9 bases fit TRBD1. Germline trimming cut 6 bases from V and 3 bases from J; bases unmatched to any gene: 8. This CDR3 comprises 15 residues. CDR1 is MNHEY, CDR2 SVGEGT, per germline.

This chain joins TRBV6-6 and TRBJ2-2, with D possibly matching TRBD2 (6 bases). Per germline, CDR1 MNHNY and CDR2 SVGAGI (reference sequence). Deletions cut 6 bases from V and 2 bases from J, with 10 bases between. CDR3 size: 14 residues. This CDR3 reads CASSRDFNTGELFF. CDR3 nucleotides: TGTGCCAGCAGCCGGGACTTCAACACCGGGGAGCTGTTTTTT.

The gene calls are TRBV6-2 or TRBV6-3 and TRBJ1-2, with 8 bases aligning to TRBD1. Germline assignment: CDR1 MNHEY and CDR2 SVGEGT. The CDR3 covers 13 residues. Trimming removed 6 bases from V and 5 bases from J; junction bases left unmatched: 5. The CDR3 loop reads CASSRDRNYGYTF. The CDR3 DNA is TGTGCCAGCAGCCGGGACAGGAATTATGGCTACACCTTC.

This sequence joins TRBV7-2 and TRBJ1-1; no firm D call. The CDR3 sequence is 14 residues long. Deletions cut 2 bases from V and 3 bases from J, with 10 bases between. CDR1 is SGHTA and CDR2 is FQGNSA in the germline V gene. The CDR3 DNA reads TGTGCCAGCAGCTTATACGGTGGATACACTGAAGCTTTCTTT. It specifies CASSLYGGYTEAFF. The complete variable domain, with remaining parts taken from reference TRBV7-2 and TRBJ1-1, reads GAGVSQSPSNKVTEKGKDVELRCDPISGHTALYWYRQSLGQGLEFLIYFQGNSAPDKSGLPSDRFSAERTGGSVSTLTIQRTQQEDSAVYLCASSLYGGYTEAFFGQGTRLTVV.

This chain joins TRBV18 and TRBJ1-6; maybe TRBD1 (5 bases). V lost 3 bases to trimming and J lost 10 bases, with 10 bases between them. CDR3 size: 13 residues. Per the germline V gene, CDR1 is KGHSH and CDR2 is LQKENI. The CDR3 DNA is TGTGCCAGCTCACCGGGGCCTGGGTCACCCCTCCACTTT. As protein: CASSPGPGSPLHF.

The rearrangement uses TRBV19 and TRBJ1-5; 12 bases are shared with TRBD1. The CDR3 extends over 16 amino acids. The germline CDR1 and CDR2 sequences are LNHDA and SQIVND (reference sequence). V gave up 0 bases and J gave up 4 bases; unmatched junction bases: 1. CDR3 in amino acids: CASSIEGQGANQPQHF. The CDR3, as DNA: TGTGCCAGTAGTATAGAGGGACAGGGGGCAAATCAGCCCCAGCATTTT.

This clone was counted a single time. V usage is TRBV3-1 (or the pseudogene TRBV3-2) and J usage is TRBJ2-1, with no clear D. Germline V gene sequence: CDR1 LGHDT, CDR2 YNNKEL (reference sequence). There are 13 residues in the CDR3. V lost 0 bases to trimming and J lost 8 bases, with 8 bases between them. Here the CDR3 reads CASSQDSNDEQFF. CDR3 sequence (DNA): TGTGCCAGCAGCCAAGATTCAAACGATGAGCAGTTCTTC.

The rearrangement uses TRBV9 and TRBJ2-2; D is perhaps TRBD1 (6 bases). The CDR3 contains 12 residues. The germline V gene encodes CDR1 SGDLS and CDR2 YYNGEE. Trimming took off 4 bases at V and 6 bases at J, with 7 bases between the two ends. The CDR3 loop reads CASSTGPGELFF. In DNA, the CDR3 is TGTGCCAGCAGCACAGGGCCCGGGGAGCTGTTTTTT. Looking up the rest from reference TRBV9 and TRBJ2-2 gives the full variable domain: DSGVTQTPKHLITATGQRVTLRCSPRSGDLSVYWYQQSLDQGLQFLIQYYNGEERAKGNILERFSAQQFPDLHSELNLSSLELGDSALYFCASSTGPGELFFGEGSRLTVL.

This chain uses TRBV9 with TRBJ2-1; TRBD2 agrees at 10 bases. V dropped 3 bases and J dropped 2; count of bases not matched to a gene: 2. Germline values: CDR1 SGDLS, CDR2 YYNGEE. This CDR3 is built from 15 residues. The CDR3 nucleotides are TGTGCCAGCAGCGCTAGCGGGAGCACCTACAATGAGCAGTTCTTC. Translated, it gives CASSASGSTYNEQFF.

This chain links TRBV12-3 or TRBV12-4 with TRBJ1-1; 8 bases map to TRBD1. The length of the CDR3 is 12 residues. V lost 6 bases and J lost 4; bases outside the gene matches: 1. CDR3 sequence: CASSQGATEAFF. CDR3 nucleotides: TGTGCCAGCAGCCAGGGGGCCACTGAAGCTTTCTTT.

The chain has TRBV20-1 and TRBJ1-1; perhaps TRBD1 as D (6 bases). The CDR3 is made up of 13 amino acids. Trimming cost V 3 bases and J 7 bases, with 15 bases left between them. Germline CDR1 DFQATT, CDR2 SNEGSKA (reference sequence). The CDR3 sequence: CSASSGGRFEAFF. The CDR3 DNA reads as TGCAGTGCTAGTAGTGGGGGCCGGTTTGAAGCTTTCTTT.

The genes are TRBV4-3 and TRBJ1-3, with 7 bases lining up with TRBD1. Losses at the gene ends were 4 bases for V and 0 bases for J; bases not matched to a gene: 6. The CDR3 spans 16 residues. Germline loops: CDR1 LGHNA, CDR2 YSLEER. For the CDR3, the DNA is TGCGCCAGCAGCCCAGGGACAGTTTACTCTGGAAACACCATATATTTT. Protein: CASSPGTVYSGNTIYF.

The CDR3 is CASSLGQALTYEQYF. CDR3 DNA: TGTGCCAGCAGCTTAGGGCAGGCGCTAACCTACGAGCAGTACTTC. The chain employs TRBV7-2 and TRBJ2-7, with unresolved D. The CDR3 sequence is 15 residues long. V shed 1 base and J shed 2 bases, with 12 bases lying between them. Germline loops: CDR1 SGHTA, CDR2 FQGNSA. The full variable domain, completed using reference TRBV7-2 and TRBJ2-7, is GAGVSQSPSNKVTEKGKDVELRCDPISGHTALYWYRQSLGQGLEFLIYFQGNSAPDKSGLPSDRFSAERTGGSVSTLTIQRTQQEDSAVYLCASSLGQALTYEQYFGPGTRLTVT.